Shown below are 8 T cell receptor beta chains from a single sample sequenced in a study of T cell responses to AZD1222 COVID-19 vaccine. This table comes from immunoSEQ multiplex PCR, and its TCRdb copy is limited to in-frame clones, with some not included. The sample records approximately 110,000 clones, roughly 85% being singletons. The specimen comprised peripheral blood, sampled 28 days after the second AZD1222 dose. The receptors were gathered from an adult who received the AZD1222 COVID-19 vaccine.

The chain is built from TRBV6-5 and TRBJ1-3, with TRBD1 matching 11 bases. This CDR3 contains 16 residues. Germline CDR1 MNHEY, CDR2 SVGAGI. V shed 2 bases, J shed 7 bases, and the junction held 7 bases outside the gene matches. CDR3 coding DNA: TGTGCCAGCAGTTACCGTCTGGACAGGGGGCTCAACACCATATATTTT. Protein product: CASSYRLDRGLNTIYF.

This clone was observed once. This chain uses TRBV2 with TRBJ2-5, with D possibly TRBD2 on 5 matching bases. The CDR3 is made up of 14 amino acids. The germline gives CDR1 SNHLY, CDR2 FYNNEI. V lost 0 bases, J lost 5 bases, and 10 bases lay in between. The CDR3 loop is CASSEAIPGETQYF. The DNA for the CDR3 is TGTGCCAGCAGTGAAGCGATCCCGGGGGAGACCCAGTACTTC.

This clone was detected once. The V call is TRBV18, the J call TRBJ2-3; either TRBD1 or TRBD2 may supply D (5 bases each). The CDR3 totals 14 residues. Trimming removed 3 bases from V and 2 bases from J, with 9 bases in between. Germline CDR1 KGHSH, CDR2 LQKENI. The CDR3, as DNA: TGTGCCAGCTCACCGACAGACTACACAGATACGCAGTATTTT. Amino acids: CASSPTDYTDTQYF.

V gene TRBV15 combines with J gene TRBJ2-1; 9 bases map to TRBD2. Losses at the gene ends were 1 base for V and 3 bases for J; bases not matched to a gene: 7. Germline lookup yields CDR1 LNHNV and CDR2 YYDKDF (reference sequence). CDR3 length equals 17 residues. CDR3 region: CATSRGISGGVYNEQFF. The CDR3 DNA is TGTGCCACCAGCAGAGGGATTAGCGGGGGTGTCTACAATGAGCAGTTCTTC.

This chain links TRBV29-1 with TRBJ1-5; the D is unclear. This CDR3 contains 14 residues. V lost 6 bases, J lost 1 base, and 13 bases lay in between. Germline V CDR1 and CDR2: SQVTM, ANQGSEA. CDR3 protein: CSVGGPPSNQPQHF. The CDR3 DNA reads TGCAGCGTGGGAGGACCGCCGAGCAATCAGCCCCAGCATTTT.

The rearrangement joins TRBV3-1 (or the pseudogene TRBV3-2) to TRBJ1-4; 7 positions agree with TRBD1. The CDR3 covers 15 residues. After removal of 1 base from V and 5 bases from J, the junction contained 4 bases not matched to a gene. CDR1 LGHDT and CDR2 YNNKEL come from the germline V gene (reference sequence). CDR3 in amino acids: CASSQAGTANEKLFF. CDR3 DNA: TGTGCCAGCAGCCAAGCGGGGACAGCAAATGAAAAACTGTTTTTT.

This clone was observed a single time. The chain is built from TRBV5-1 and TRBJ1-5; the D is unclear. The V end was cut by 2 bases, the J end by 6 bases, with 9 bases between. There are 13 residues in the CDR3. Germline CDR1 is SGHRS and CDR2 is YFSETQ. This CDR3 reads CASSLHSGQPQHF. CDR3 DNA sequence: TGCGCCAGCAGCTTACACTCTGGTCAGCCCCAGCATTTT.

This rearrangement joins TRBV23-1 to TRBJ1-4; D is unclear. TRBV23-1 is an ORF, with its function uncertain. This CDR3 comprises 16 residues. Trimming shortened V by 4 bases and J by 5 bases, and 17 bases separated the two germline ends. The CDR3 nucleotides are TGCGCCAGCAGTCGTCCCGGGCAGAGCCCCAATGAAAAACTGTTTTTT. It translates to CASSRPGQSPNEKLFF.